This T cell receptor (beta chain) comes out of a study of response to subunit inactivated influenza vaccine. TCRdb fed the RT-PCR reads into MiXCR, producing one record per CDR3 protein. Found here are about 780,000 distinct CDR3 sequences, around a sixth of them singletons; the top ten hold approximately 11%. Comment on this clonotype: Its matching antigen is unknown.

Study conclusions and caveats: With each seasonal influenza vaccination, the authors suggested, few new T cells are recruited.

The CDR3 covers 14 residues. V lost 3 bases and J 3 bases, leaving 9 bases between the germline ends. Germline V lookup: CDR1 SNHLY, CDR2 FYNNEI. The material sequenced was PBMCs from blood, taken 5 days after vaccination. The J gene is TRBJ2-1, the V gene TRBV2; no clear D gene. The origin of this receptor is a man between 45 and 60 years old who received an inactivated influenza vaccine. CDR3 sequence reads: CASSDSQLYNEQFF. CDR3 in DNA: TGTGCCAGCAGTGACAGTCAACTCTACAATGAGCAGTTCTTC.